One sample yielded the 11 T cell receptor beta chains listed below, sequenced in a study of blood T cell repertoires in COVID-19. Generated by immunoSEQ multiplex PCR, the TCRdb table keeps only in-frame clones and is missing some. The profile covers around 120,000 clones, with roughly four fifths appearing a single time and 9.5% to 10% taken by the ten largest. Sequencing used peripheral blood. The source of these receptors is a man between 40 and 49 years old with active or convalescent COVID-19.

The genes are TRBV28 and TRBJ1-6; D call uncertain. V gave up 3 bases and J gave up 7 bases, with 10 bases separating them. The CDR3 is made up of 14 amino acids. Germline V CDR1 and CDR2: MDHEN, SYDVKM. CDR3: CASSFGYSNSPLHF. For the CDR3, the DNA is TGTGCCAGCAGTTTCGGGTATTCCAATTCACCCCTCCACTTT. Complete variable domain (other parts from reference TRBV28 and TRBJ1-6): DVKVTQSSRYLVKRTGEKVFLECVQDMDHENMFWYRQDPGLGLRLIYFSYDVKMKEKGDIPEGYSVSREKKERFSLILESASTNQTSMYLCASSFGYSNSPLHFGNGTRLTVT.

The chain couples TRBV21-1 to TRBJ2-4; the table gives TRBD2 as D, unverified against the DNA. TRBV21-1 constitutes a pseudogene. The CDR3 contains 13 residues. DNA of the CDR3: TGTGCCAGCAGCCGGGGTCGAGATTACATTCAGTACTTC. This encodes CASSRGRDYIQYF.

The chain has TRBV6-4 and TRBJ2-6, with 7 bases that match TRBD1. Per the germline V gene, CDR1 is MRHNA and CDR2 is SNTAGT. CDR3 length: 18 residues. J gave up 1 base and V 2 bases, and 8 bases lay outside the gene matches. The CDR3 sequence is CASSDDRVGPSGANVLTF. CDR3 coding DNA: TGTGCCAGCAGTGACGACAGGGTAGGTCCGTCTGGGGCCAACGTCCTGACTTTC.

By proportion, this clone is medium-sized. The chain combines TRBV6-8 with TRBJ1-3, with 9 bases identical to TRBD1. From germline, CDR1 is MNHGY and CDR2 SAAAGT. J was trimmed by 1 base and V by 7 bases; bases with no gene match: 11. The CDR3 loop spans 17 amino acids. CDR3 in DNA: TGTGCCAGCACCTCCTTCGGACAGGGGACTTCTGGAAACACCATATATTTT. Translation: CASTSFGQGTSGNTIYF.

This rearrangement joins TRBV2 to TRBJ1-1, with D possibly TRBD1 on 5 matching bases. V was shortened by 7 bases and J by 0 bases, with 12 bases between the two germline ends. The germline gives CDR1 SNHLY, CDR2 FYNNEI. This CDR3 region has 14 residues. CDR3 nucleotides: TGTGCCAGCATTCTGACAGCTTTGAACACTGAAGCTTTCTTT. Translated, it gives CASILTALNTEAFF.

The chain is built from TRBV5-1 and TRBJ2-3, with 8 bases lining up with TRBD2. Germline-derived CDR1 and CDR2 are SGHRS and YFSETQ. V shed 3 bases, J shed 2 bases, and the junction held 5 bases outside the gene matches. The CDR3 covers 15 residues. In DNA, the CDR3 is TGCGCCAGCAGCTATAGCGGGGCCCTCACAGATACGCAGTATTTT. It is translated as CASSYSGALTDTQYF.

This clone is labeled medium-sized (0.01 to 0.1%). The chain joins TRBV19 to TRBJ1-2, with 9 bases aligning to TRBD1. V lost 7 bases and J lost 7; bases outside the gene matches: 7. The CDR3 has 13 amino acids. Germline V gives CDR1 LNHDA, CDR2 SQIVND (reference sequence). CDR3 in DNA: TGTGCCAGTAAGGGGACAGGGCTTGGTGGCTACACCTTC. Amino acid sequence: CASKGTGLGGYTF.

The chain recombines TRBV12-3 or TRBV12-4 with TRBJ1-5; D remains ambiguous. The CDR3 covers 12 residues. Trimming shortened V by 3 bases and J by 6 bases, and 6 bases separated the two germline ends. CDR3 DNA: TGTGCCAGCAGTTTTCTAGGTCAGCCCCAGCATTTT. Translation: CASSFLGQPQHF.

The chain links TRBV6-6 to TRBJ1-2, with 12 bases fitting TRBD1. The junction had 3 bases not matched to a gene; V was cut back by 4 bases and J by 6 bases. Germline CDR1 is MNHNY and CDR2 is SVGAGI (reference sequence). The CDR3 runs 14 residues. Here the CDR3 reads CASSLGQGADGYTF. DNA of the CDR3: TGTGCCAGCAGTTTGGGACAGGGGGCTGATGGCTACACCTTC.

The V gene is TRBV10-1, the J gene TRBJ1-5; D unclear. Germline V gives CDR1 WNHNN, CDR2 SYGVQD (reference sequence). The CDR3 spans 12 residues. V was pared by 4 bases and J by 10 bases, with 11 bases between. The CDR3 bases are TGCGCCAGCAGTGGATCTGGAGCACCCCAGCATTTT. Protein: CASSGSGAPQHF.

This clone was recorded a few times. The chain joins TRBV19 to TRBJ2-7; 9 positions match TRBD1. Germline trimming cut 8 bases from V and 4 bases from J; bases unmatched to any gene: 6. CDR1 LNHDA and CDR2 SQIVND come from the germline V gene (reference sequence). The CDR3 runs 13 residues. The CDR3 here is CASRRDRDYEQYF. DNA for the CDR3: TGTGCCAGTCGTAGGGACAGGGATTACGAGCAGTACTTC.